The 5 T cell receptor beta chains presented below share a single source sample, sequenced in a study of blood T cell repertoires in COVID-19. Clones were read by immunoSEQ multiplex PCR, and TCRdb kept only the in-frame ones, dropping some. This sample has approximately 280,000 clones; roughly 80% occur once, and the top ten carry almost 1.5%. Sequenced input: peripheral blood. All receptors come from a human donor with COVID-19, enrolled during active disease. The donor label of this sample is uncertain.

The sample holds one count of this clone. This sequence joins TRBV9 and TRBJ2-5; D might be TRBD1 (5 bases). The CDR3 is 13 amino acids. Germline CDR1 and CDR2: SGDLS and YYNGEE. Between the trimmed V and J ends, which lost 0 bases and 5 bases, there was a span of 8 bases. Here the CDR3 DNA reads TGTGCCAGCAGCGTAGATCACAGGGAGACCCAGTACTTC. Translated, it gives CASSVDHRETQYF.

This chain joins TRBV19 and TRBJ1-3; no definite D call. With 6 bases removed from V and 6 bases from J, the gap between germline ends came to 21 bases. The germline CDR1 and CDR2 sequences are LNHDA and SQIVND (reference sequence). This CDR3 contains 16 residues. The CDR3 loop reads CASRPSEAPRENTIYF. The CDR3 DNA follows: TGTGCCAGTAGACCCTCGGAGGCCCCTAGGGAAAACACCATATATTTT.

This clone was counted only a few times. This chain connects TRBV3-1 (or the pseudogene TRBV3-2) to TRBJ2-3; tentatively, D is TRBD2 (5 bases). Trimming removed 4 bases at V and 1 base at J, with 15 bases between. This CDR3 is 16 amino acids long. Germline lookup yields CDR1 LGHDT and CDR2 YNNKEL (reference sequence). The CDR3 DNA reads TGTGCCAGCAGCCGCCCGGAAGCGGCCTGCACAGATACGCAGTATTTT. Protein sequence: CASSRPEAACTDTQYF.

The chain is built from TRBV1 and TRBJ1-2; TRBD1 is the table's D call and was not checked against the DNA. TRBV1 is a listed pseudogene. There are 17 residues in the CDR3. Here the CDR3 DNA reads TGCACCAGCAGCCCTCACACCGGGACAGGCTCTAACTATGGCTACACCTTC. Protein: CTSSPHTGTGSNYGYTF.

This sequence joins TRBV12-5 and TRBJ2-5, with 7 bases lining up with TRBD2. Losses at the gene ends were 7 bases for V and 2 bases for J; bases not matched to a gene: 7. CDR3 length: 14 amino acids. The germline gives CDR1 LGHNT, CDR2 FRNRAP. The CDR3 spells CASVLGGTQETQYF. The CDR3, as DNA: TGTGCTAGTGTGCTCGGGGGGACTCAAGAGACCCAGTACTTC.